Following are 7 T cell receptor beta chains from one sample sequenced in a study of CD8+CD57+ T cells in acquired aplastic anemia. CDR3 and TCR beta VDJ profiling relied on genomic DNA as the template. TCRdb reanalysed the reads using MiXCR and keeps one entry per CDR3 protein. This table has about 470,000 distinct CDR3 sequences, under 40% appearing once. For sequencing, patients were chosen who had shown expansion of CD8+CD57+ cells by flow cytometry. The specimen sequenced was sorted CD4+, CD8+, or CD8+CD57+ T cells (not recorded which) from PBMCs. The receptor set was obtained from a human donor with aplastic anemia.

This clonotype came up many times. V usage is TRBV12-3 or TRBV12-4 and J usage is TRBJ1-2; no reliable D call. CDR3 length: 14 amino acids. Deletions cut 1 base from V and 6 bases from J, with 12 bases between. The CDR3 bases are TGTGCCAGCAGTTTAGGACCCCGGATGAATGGCTACACCTTC. Translated: CASSLGPRMNGYTF.

This clonotype was found a few times. V gene TRBV6-1 combines with J gene TRBJ1-2; no clear D. This CDR3 has 12 residues. The germline V gene has CDR1 MNHNS and CDR2 SASEGT. V was pared by 3 bases and J by 4 bases, with 6 bases between. DNA for the CDR3: TGTGCCAGCAGTGAGGGCTCCTATGGCTACACCTTC. It encodes CASSEGSYGYTF.

This clonotype was seen many times. The chain uses TRBV15 and TRBJ1-1, with D unresolved. The V end was cut by 0 bases, the J end by 1 base, with 12 bases between. Germline values: CDR1 LNHNV, CDR2 YYDKDF (reference sequence). This CDR3 has 16 amino acids. CDR3 DNA sequence: TGTGCCACCAGCAGAGATGGGCCGGGCCGGAACACTGAAGCTTTCTTT. Protein sequence: CATSRDGPGRNTEAFF.

The chain recombines TRBV19 with TRBJ1-1; D might be TRBD1 (6 bases). Germline CDR1 is LNHDA and CDR2 is SQIVND (reference sequence). This CDR3 has 14 amino acids. V was trimmed by 9 bases and J by 5 bases, leaving 19 bases between them. CDR3 in amino acids: CASRDKLKGTEAFF. The CDR3 coding sequence is TGTGCCAGCCGGGACAAATTAAAAGGGACTGAAGCTTTCTTT.

On this clonotype: This may arise from a read error, as a much more abundant clone is one base away. V is TRBV7-9 and J is TRBJ1-6; TRBD1 is a possible D gene (5 bases). Trimming removed 3 bases from V and 10 bases from J, with 16 bases in between. Germline lookup yields CDR1 SEHNR and CDR2 FQNEAQ (reference sequence). This CDR3 has 15 residues. The CDR3 loop reads CASSFDGGLRSPLHF. The CDR3, as DNA: TGTGCCAGCAGCTTTGACGGGGGATTGAGGTCACCCCTCCACTTT.

The V call is TRBV5-5, the J call TRBJ1-1; 8 bases agree with TRBD1. V was clipped by 2 bases and J by 2 bases; unmatched bases: 5. The germline V gene encodes CDR1 SGHKS and CDR2 YYEKEE (reference sequence). The CDR3 runs 15 residues. CDR3 DNA sequence: TGTGCCAGCAGCTTTTCAGGGGGCGCAAACACTGAAGCTTTCTTT. Its protein is CASSFSGGANTEAFF.

The table lists this clonotype with many counts. The chain uses TRBV20-1 and TRBJ2-5, with TRBD2 matching 9 bases. CDR3 length: 13 residues. J was trimmed by 1 base and V by 5 bases; bases with no gene match: 2. Germline V gene lookup returns CDR1 DFQATT and CDR2 SNEGSKA (reference sequence). Written as DNA, the CDR3 is TGCAGTGCTGCGACTAGCGGCCAAGAGACCCAGTACTTC. Translation gives CSAATSGQETQYF.